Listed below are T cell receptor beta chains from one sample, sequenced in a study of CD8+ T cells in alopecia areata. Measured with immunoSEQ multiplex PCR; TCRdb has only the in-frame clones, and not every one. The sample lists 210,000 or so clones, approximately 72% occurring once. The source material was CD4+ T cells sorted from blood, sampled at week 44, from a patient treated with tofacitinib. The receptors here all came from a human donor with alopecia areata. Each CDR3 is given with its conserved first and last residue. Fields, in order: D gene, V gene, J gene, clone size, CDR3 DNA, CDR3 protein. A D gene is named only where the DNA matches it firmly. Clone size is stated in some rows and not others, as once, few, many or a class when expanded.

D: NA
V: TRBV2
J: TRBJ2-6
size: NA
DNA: TGTGCCAGCAGTGAAAGCCTCAGAGTACAGGCCAACGTCCTGACTTTC
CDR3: CASSESLRVQANVLTF

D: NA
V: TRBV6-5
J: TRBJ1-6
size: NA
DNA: TGTGCCAGCACTCGCGGACTCAATAATTCACCCCTCCACTTT
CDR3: CASTRGLNNSPLHF

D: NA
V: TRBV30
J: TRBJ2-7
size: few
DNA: TGTGCCTGGAGTGTTGAAGGGATCGAGCAGTACTTC
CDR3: CAWSVEGIEQYF

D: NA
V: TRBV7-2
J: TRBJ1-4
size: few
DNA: TGTGCCAGCAGCTTAAACAGGGTGGCGGAAAAACTGTTTTTT
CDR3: CASSLNRVAEKLFF

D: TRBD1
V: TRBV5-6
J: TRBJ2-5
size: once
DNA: TGTGCCAGCACCCCGCGGCAGGGGGCTCTCCAAGAGACCCAGTACTTC
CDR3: CASTPRQGALQETQYF

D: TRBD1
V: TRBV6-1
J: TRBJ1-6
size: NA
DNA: TGTGCCAGCAGTGAAAGGACAGGGGGAGTGAATTCACCCCTCCACTTT
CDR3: CASSERTGGVNSPLHF

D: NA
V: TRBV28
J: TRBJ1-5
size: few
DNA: TGTACATCAGGACTTCTGAATCAGCCCCAGCATTTT
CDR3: CTSGLLNQPQHF

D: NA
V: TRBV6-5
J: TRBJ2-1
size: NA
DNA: TGTGCCAGCAGTATCCAGGACGTAATCAATGAGCAGTTCTTC
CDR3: CASSIQDVINEQFF

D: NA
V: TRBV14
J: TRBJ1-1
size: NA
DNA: TGTGCCAGCAGCCTAAAGATGAACACTGAAGCTTTCTTT
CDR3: CASSLKMNTEAFF

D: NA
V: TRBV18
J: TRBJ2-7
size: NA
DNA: TGTGCCAGCTCACCGGCAGGGCAGAACTACGAGCAGTACTTC
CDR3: CASSPAGQNYEQYF

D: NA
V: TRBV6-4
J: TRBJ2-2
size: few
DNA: TGTGCCACCTCACGGGCCCCGAACACCGGGGAGCTGTTTTTT
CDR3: CATSRAPNTGELFF

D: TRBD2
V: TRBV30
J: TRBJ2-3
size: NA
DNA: TGTGCCTGGAGTTCGGGGGGGGCCGCCACAGATACGCAGTATTTT
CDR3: CAWSSGGAATDTQYF

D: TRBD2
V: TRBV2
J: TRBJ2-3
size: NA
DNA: TGTGCCAGCAGTGATGGCGGGGGGGCCACAGATACGCAGTATTTT
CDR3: CASSDGGGATDTQYF

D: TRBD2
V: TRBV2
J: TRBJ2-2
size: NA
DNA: TGTGCCAGCACCGGACTAGCGGGGGGTAACACCGGGGAGCTGTTTTTT
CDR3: CASTGLAGGNTGELFF

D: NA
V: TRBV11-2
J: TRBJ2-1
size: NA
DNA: TGTGCCAGCAGCTTAGTCTGGGCTAGCAGCTACAATGAGCAGTTCTTC
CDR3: CASSLVWASSYNEQFF

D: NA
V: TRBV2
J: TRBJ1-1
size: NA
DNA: TGTGCCAGCAGTGAAGCACAGGGTTATACTGAAGCTTTCTTT
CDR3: CASSEAQGYTEAFF

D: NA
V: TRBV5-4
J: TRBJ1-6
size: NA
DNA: TGTGCCAGCAGCTTTGGGGGACCGTTTAACCTCCGTTTAGATTCACCCCTCCACTTT
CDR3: CASSFGGPFNLRLDSPLHF

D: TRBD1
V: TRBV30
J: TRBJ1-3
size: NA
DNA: TGTGCCTGGGCCCGGGACAGGGGAAACACCATATATTTT
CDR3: CAWARDRGNTIYF

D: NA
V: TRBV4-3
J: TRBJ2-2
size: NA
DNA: TGCGCCAGCAGCCAATTAAATCCCGGGGAGCTGTTTTTT
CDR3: CASSQLNPGELFF

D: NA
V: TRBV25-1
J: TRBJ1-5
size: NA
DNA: TGTGCCAGCAGTGAAGGTGGGATCCAGCCCCAGCATTTT
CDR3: CASSEGGIQPQHF

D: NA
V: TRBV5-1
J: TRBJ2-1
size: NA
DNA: TGCGCCAGCAGCTTGTTTGGGGAATCCTACAATGAGCAGTTCTTC
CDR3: CASSLFGESYNEQFF

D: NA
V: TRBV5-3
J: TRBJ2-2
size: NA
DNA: TGTGCCAGAAGCTTGTCCGGGACGGACACCGGGGAGCTGTTTTTT
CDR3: CARSLSGTDTGELFF

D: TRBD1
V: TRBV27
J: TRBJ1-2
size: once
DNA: TGTGCCAGCAGTTCTCGACAGGGGGCCCCGGGTGGCTACACCTTC
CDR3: CASSSRQGAPGGYTF

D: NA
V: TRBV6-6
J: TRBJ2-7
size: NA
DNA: TGTGCCAGCCGACCAGGGGCCCTTAATTCCTACGAGCAGTACTTC
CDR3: CASRPGALNSYEQYF

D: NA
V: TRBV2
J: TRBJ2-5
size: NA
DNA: TGTGCCAGCAGTGAATCGGAGACCCAGTACTTC
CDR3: CASSESETQYF

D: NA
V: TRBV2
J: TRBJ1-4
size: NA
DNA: TGTGCCAGCACAGGGATTAATGAAAAACTGTTTTTT
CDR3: CASTGINEKLFF

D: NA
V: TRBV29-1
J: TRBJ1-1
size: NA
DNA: TGCAGCGTAGTACGTGGGAACACTGAAGCTTTCTTT
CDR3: CSVVRGNTEAFF

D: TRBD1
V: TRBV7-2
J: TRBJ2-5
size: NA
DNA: TGTGCCAGCAGCTGGACAGGCCAAGAGACCCAGTACTTC
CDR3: CASSWTGQETQYF

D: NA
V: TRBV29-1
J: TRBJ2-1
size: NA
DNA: TGCAGCGCCGTCGGTGGTGATTACTACAATGAGCAGTTCTTC
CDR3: CSAVGGDYYNEQFF

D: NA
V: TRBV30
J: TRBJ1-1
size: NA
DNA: TGTGCCTGGACTAGACAGACTGTGAACACTGAAGCTTTCTTT
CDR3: CAWTRQTVNTEAFF

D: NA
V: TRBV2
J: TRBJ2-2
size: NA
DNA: TGTGCCAGCAGCGGGGGTCACGGCACCGGGGAGCTGTTTTTT
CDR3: CASSGGHGTGELFF

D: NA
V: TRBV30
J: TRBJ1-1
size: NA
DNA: TGTGCCTGGAGTAGGACACGCCCGATGAACACTGAAGCTTTCTTT
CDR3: CAWSRTRPMNTEAFF

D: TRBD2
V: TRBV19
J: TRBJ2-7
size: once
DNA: TGTGCCAGTAGTATCGCGGGGGTTGGCTCCTACGAGCAGTACTTC
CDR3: CASSIAGVGSYEQYF

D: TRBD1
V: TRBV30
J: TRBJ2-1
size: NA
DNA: TGTGCCTGGGGACAGGGGGGAAATGAGCAGTTCTTC
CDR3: CAWGQGGNEQFF

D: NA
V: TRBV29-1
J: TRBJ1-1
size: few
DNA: TGCAGCGTTGACCCGACGGACAGCGGCTTTCCTGAAGCTTTCTTT
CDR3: CSVDPTDSGFPEAFF

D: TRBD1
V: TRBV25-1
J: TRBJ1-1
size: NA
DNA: TGTGCCAGCAACAGACAGGGGTCTACTGAAGCTTTCTTT
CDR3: CASNRQGSTEAFF

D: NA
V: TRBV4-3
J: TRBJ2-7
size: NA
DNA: TGCGCCAGCAGCCAAGACGCGGTTAACAATCCCTACGAGCAGTACTTC
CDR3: CASSQDAVNNPYEQYF

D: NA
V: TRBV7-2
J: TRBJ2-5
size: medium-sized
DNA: TGTGCCAGCAGCTTAGGTACAGCGAAAGAGACCCAGTACTTC
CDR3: CASSLGTAKETQYF

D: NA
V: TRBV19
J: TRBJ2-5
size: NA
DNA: TGTGCCAGTATCGCTTTGGAGGACGGGACCCAGTACTTC
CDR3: CASIALEDGTQYF

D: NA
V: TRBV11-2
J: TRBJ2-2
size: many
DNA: TGTGCCAGCAGCTTAGGTCTTCGGCAGAACACCGGGGAGCTGTTTTTT
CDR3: CASSLGLRQNTGELFF

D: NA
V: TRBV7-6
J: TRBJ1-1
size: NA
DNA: TGTGCCAGCAGCCCCCCACCTCCAGGGGCGACTGAAGCTTTCTTT
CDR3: CASSPPPPGATEAFF

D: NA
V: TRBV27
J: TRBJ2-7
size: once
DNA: TGTGCCAGCAGTTTAAGTAGTCTACCAGGACAAGGCGAGCAGTACTTC
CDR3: CASSLSSLPGQGEQYF

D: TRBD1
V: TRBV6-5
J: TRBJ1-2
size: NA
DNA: TGTGCCAGCAGTTTACAGGACAGGGGCTATGGCTACACCTTC
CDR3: CASSLQDRGYGYTF

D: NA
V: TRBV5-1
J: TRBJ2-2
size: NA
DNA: TGCGCCAGCACGCCCGAACCAGGCGGGAACACCGGGGAGCTGTTTTTT
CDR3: CASTPEPGGNTGELFF

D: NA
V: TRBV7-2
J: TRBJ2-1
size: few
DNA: TGTGCCAGCAGCCCCACTGAATTGACGGGGCGTGAGCAGTTCTTC
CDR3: CASSPTELTGREQFF

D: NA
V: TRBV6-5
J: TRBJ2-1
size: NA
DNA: TGTGCCAGCAGTTACGACCACCAGGATTTCGACAATGAGCAGTTCTTC
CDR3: CASSYDHQDFDNEQFF

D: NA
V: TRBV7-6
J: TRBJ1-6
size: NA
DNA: TGTGCCAGCAGCTTAGACCAGCATAATTCACCCCTCCACTTT
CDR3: CASSLDQHNSPLHF

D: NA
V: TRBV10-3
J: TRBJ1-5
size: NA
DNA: TGTGCCATCAGTGAGGTTGGAGGGAGTACGAGCAATCAGCCCCAGCATTTT
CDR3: CAISEVGGSTSNQPQHF

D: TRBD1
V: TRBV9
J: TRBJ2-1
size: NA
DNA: TGTGCCAGCAGCATCACCGGGACAGGGGCCAATGAGCAGTTCTTC
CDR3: CASSITGTGANEQFF

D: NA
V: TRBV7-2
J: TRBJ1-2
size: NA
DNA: TGTGCCAGCAGCTTGGGCAGGGAAGGCTATGGCTACACCTTC
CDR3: CASSLGREGYGYTF

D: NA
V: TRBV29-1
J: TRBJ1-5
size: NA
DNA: TGCAGCGGATCCCCTCGACGGAGTAATCAGCCCCAGCATTTT
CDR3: CSGSPRRSNQPQHF

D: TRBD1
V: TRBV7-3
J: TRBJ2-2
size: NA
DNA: TGTGCCAGCAGATACCCGGGACAGGGTAACACCGGGGAGCTGTTTTTT
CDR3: CASRYPGQGNTGELFF

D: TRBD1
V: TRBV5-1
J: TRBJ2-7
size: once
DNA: TGCGCCAGCAGGGTGAGGACAGGGGGTTACGAGCAGTACTTC
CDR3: CASRVRTGGYEQYF

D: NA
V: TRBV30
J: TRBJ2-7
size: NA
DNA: TGTGCCTGGAGAGTTGGGGCAGGGGTAACGTACGAGCAGTACTTC
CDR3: CAWRVGAGVTYEQYF

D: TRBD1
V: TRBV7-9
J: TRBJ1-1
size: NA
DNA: TGTGCCAGCAGCACCGGGACAGTCACTGAAGCTTTCTTT
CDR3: CASSTGTVTEAFF

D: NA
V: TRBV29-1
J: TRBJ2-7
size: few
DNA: TGCAGCGTTCTTAACAGGGACTCCTACGAGCAGTACTTC
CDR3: CSVLNRDSYEQYF

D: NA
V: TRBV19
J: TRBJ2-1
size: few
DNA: TGTGCCAGTAGTATTAGGGCAAGTAATGGACCGCAGTTCTTC
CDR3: CASSIRASNGPQFF

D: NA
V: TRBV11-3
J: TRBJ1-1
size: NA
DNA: TGTGCCAGCAGCCCCACGACAGGGAACACTGAAGCTTTCTTT
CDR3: CASSPTTGNTEAFF

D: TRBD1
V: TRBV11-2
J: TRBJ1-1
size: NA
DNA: TGTGCCAGCAGCTTAGTAATATCCAGGGGGCCCACTGAAGCTTTCTTT
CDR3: CASSLVISRGPTEAFF